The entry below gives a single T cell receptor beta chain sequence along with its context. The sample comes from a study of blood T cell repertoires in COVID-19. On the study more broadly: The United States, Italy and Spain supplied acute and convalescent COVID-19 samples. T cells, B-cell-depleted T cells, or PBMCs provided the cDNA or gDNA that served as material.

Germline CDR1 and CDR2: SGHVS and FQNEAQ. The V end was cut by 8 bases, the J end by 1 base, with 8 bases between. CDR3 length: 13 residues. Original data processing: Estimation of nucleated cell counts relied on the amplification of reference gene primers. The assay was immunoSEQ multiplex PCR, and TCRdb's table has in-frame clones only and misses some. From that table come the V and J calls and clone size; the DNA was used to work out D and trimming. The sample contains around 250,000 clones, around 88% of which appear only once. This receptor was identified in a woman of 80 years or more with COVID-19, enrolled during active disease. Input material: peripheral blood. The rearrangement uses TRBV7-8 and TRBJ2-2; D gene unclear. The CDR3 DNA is TGTGCCAGCTCGGTTCAGAACACCGGGGAGCTGTTTTTT. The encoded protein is CASSVQNTGELFF.